The 11 T cell receptor beta chains listed next were all sequenced from one sample in a study of cytomegalovirus exposure and HLA in healthy donors. TCRdb keeps only in-frame clones here, not all; method: immunoSEQ multiplex PCR. The sample has some 110,000 clones, about 84% seen once. Material: PBMCs. The receptors were sampled from a man between 18 and 29 years old in good health and CMV-seronegative.

The chain is built from TRBV14 and TRBJ2-7; D call uncertain. Germline-derived CDR1 and CDR2 are SGHDN and FVKESK. V was trimmed by 4 bases and J by 7 bases, leaving 11 bases between them. CDR3 length: 12 residues. The CDR3 loop is CASSPQSREQYF. CDR3 coding DNA: TGTGCCAGCAGCCCCCAATCTCGGGAGCAGTACTTC.

The chain joins TRBV7-2 to TRBJ2-3, with TRBD2 matching over 9 bases. Germline CDR1 is SGHTA and CDR2 is FQGNSA. J was trimmed by 3 bases and V by 2 bases; bases with no gene match: 0. The CDR3 sequence is 14 residues long. CDR3 region: CASSLTSGTDTQYF. The CDR3 nucleotides are TGTGCCAGCAGCTTAACTAGCGGGACAGATACGCAGTATTTT.

This clone appeared a few times. The chain is built from TRBV6-5 and TRBJ1-5, with a possible D match to TRBD1 (5 bases). Per germline, CDR1 MNHEY and CDR2 SVGAGI. Trimming pared 7 bases from V and 0 bases from J, leaving 13 bases between. The CDR3 is 15 residues long. CDR3 DNA sequence: TGTGCCAGCAATATCGACAGTAATAGCAATCAGCCCCAGCATTTT. It translates to CASNIDSNSNQPQHF.

The chain employs TRBV13 and TRBJ2-2; 8 nucleotides match TRBD2. There are 16 residues in the CDR3. Per germline, CDR1 PRHDT and CDR2 FYEKMQ (reference sequence). Trimming removed 5 bases from V and 3 bases from J; junction bases left unmatched: 8. CDR3 sequence: CASSPRGLGDTGELFF. CDR3 coding DNA: TGTGCCAGCAGCCCCCGGGGACTAGGCGACACCGGGGAGCTGTTTTTT.

The chain uses TRBV5-4 and TRBJ2-1; TRBD2 matches 9 bases. Germline values: CDR1 SGHNT, CDR2 YYREEE (reference sequence). V shed 2 bases, J shed 6 bases, and the junction held 9 bases outside the gene matches. CDR3 length equals 16 residues. This CDR3 is CASSLWAGGRSNEQFF. The CDR3, as DNA: TGTGCCAGCAGCTTATGGGCGGGGGGGCGCAGCAATGAGCAGTTCTTC.

The chain carries TRBV5-6 and TRBJ1-2; tentative D call: TRBD1 (6 bases). The CDR3 sequence is 15 residues long. The V gene's germline CDR1 is SGHDT and CDR2 YYEEEE. The ends were cut back, 0 bases at V and 7 bases at J, with 16 bases in the middle. The CDR3 loop reads CASSLAGRGSSGYTF. The CDR3 nucleotides read TGTGCCAGCAGCTTGGCCGGCAGGGGCAGTAGTGGCTACACCTTC.

The chain recombines TRBV27 with TRBJ2-1; 13 nucleotides line up with TRBD2. With V trimmed by 5 bases and J by 9 bases, 10 bases remained unmatched. In germline, CDR1 is MNHEY, CDR2 SMNVEV (reference sequence). The CDR3 covers 16 residues. The DNA for the CDR3 is TGTGCCAGCAGTGCACTAGCGGGAGGGCTACGTGGTGAGCAGTTCTTC. This codes for CASSALAGGLRGEQFF.

V gene TRBV2 combines with J gene TRBJ2-2; TRBD2 aligns across 14 bases. The CDR3 has 19 residues. The germline gives CDR1 SNHLY, CDR2 FYNNEI. With 6 bases clipped from V and 0 bases from J, the junction kept 9 bases outside the gene matches. The DNA of the CDR3 is TGTGCCAGCAGGGGATCCGGGACTAGCGGGAGACCGAACACCGGGGAGCTGTTTTTT. Protein sequence: CASRGSGTSGRPNTGELFF.

The rearrangement joins TRBV4-1 to TRBJ1-5, with TRBD1 matching over 8 bases. J lost 7 bases, V lost 3 bases, and 8 bases had no gene match. The CDR3 has 15 amino acids. Germline CDR1 reads MGHRA; CDR2 reads YSYEKL. The CDR3 DNA reads TGCGCCAGCAGCCAGAATAGACAGGGGAACCAGCCCCAGCATTTT. The encoded protein is CASSQNRQGNQPQHF.

The chain joins TRBV5-8 to TRBJ1-1; 10 bases fit TRBD1. After removal of 4 bases from V and 5 bases from J, the junction contained 11 bases not matched to a gene. CDR3 length: 16 amino acids. Germline V gene lookup returns CDR1 SGHTS and CDR2 YDEGEE. The DNA of the CDR3 is TGTGCCAGCAGCGTCAGGGACAGGGGATCGGGAACTGAAGCTTTCTTT. It specifies CASSVRDRGSGTEAFF.

The chain links TRBV6-1 to TRBJ1-5; perhaps TRBD1 as D (6 bases). The germline V gene encodes CDR1 MNHNS and CDR2 SASEGT. Trimming took off 9 bases at V and 3 bases at J, with 12 bases between the two ends. The CDR3 has 13 amino acids. CDR3 loop: CASEQGPNQPQHF. CDR3 in DNA: TGTGCCAGTGAACAGGGTCCCAATCAGCCCCAGCATTTT.